Sequencing of this TCR beta chain was carried out in a study of CD8 T cells in Susac syndrome (dated by TCRdb to the late 2010s). In the study overall: The study used repertoire sequencing to test whether antigen drove CD8+ T cell activation and differentiation in Susac syndrome. CD8+ T cell repertoire clonality was compared between approximately 12 healthy donors, approximately 14 Susac syndrome patients and 15 multiple sclerosis patients.

Findings and caveats that apply to the study as a whole: The study acknowledged that relatively few individuals were included in the TCR sequencing and HLA analysis.

RNA was extracted using the RNeasy kit, and about 0.45 to 1 ug of the RNA was reverse transcribed with random hexamers. TCR beta CDR3 regions were amplified with the immunoSEQ multiplex PCR assay covering 54 Vbeta and 13 Jbeta segments. Bias from PCR amplification was corrected by using a synthetic template baseline for primer optimization and for computational correction. In the source study's methods: Reads were annotated to V, D and J genes according to IMGT and were analyzed with immunoSEQ Analyzer, with only productive sequences retained. Clonality was calculated as one minus the Shannon entropy normalized by log2 of the number of productive unique sequences. For each patient and control, public and private clones were evaluated within the 100 most prevalent clones. Clones were defined as Susac-specific if absent from the healthy and MS cohorts, from around 1,000 published viral clones and from other ImmuneACCESS disease sequences. In-frame beta chains were kept once TCRdb had trimmed the public reads at Q25 with fastp and called clones with MiXCR. CDR3 protein sequences are deduplicated, and each keeps its most common genes and DNA. These V and J calls rely on TCRdb rather than the paper's analysis. This sample is represented by 110,000 to 150,000 distinct CDR3 sequences; nearly 95% of them were singletons. The top ten hold approximately 0.27% of the sample.

High-throughput TCR beta sequencing profiled peripheral blood CD8+ and CD4+ T cells from healthy donors, Susac syndrome patients and multiple sclerosis patients. Healthy donors were age- and sex-matched controls. Bulk CD8+ and CD4+ T cells were purified magnetically by negative isolation, whereas CD8+ TEMRA cells were enriched by FACS. Blood was drawn into EDTA tubes, processed within 24 hours, and PBMCs were isolated by density gradient centrifugation. PBMCs intended for TCR sequencing were cryopreserved in liquid nitrogen and thawed later in a water bath at 37 degrees C. A purity of at least 90% was achieved for sorted or isolated CD4+, CD8+ and CD8+ TEMRA cells. For this clonotype: No antigen is known for it. No much larger clone is present one base from it, and per-base qualities are unavailable.

V is pruned by 4 bases and J by 7 bases, leaving 2 bases of the junction without a gene match. The CDR1 and CDR2 encoded by the germline V gene are KGHDR and SFDVKD. Reading from cysteine to phenylalanine, the CDR3 counts 12 amino acids. Here the CDR3 DNA is all that survives: 36 bases in frame from base 1. The V and J genes are TRBV24-1 and TRBJ2-5, with 7 bases aligning to TRBD2. Sequenced sample: CD8+ T cells from PBMCs. This sequence was found in a human donor in good health. At the DNA level, the sequence is TGTGCCACCAGTGACCCTAGCGGGACCCAGTACTTC. Its protein is CATSDPSGTQYF.